This T cell receptor (beta chain) was identified during a study of shared T cell receptors in the human thymus (dated by TCRdb to 2020 to 2023). General notes on the study: The study examined how the human thymus generates shared, self-reactive T-cell receptor alpha chains.

Library preparation employed the immunoSEQ multiplex PCR assay. Entries here come from immuneACCESS through TCRdb and include only in-frame sequences with V and J called. Some clones fail to appear in such tables; in the studies checked, an unresolved V gene covers under half of the shortfall, and the cause of the remainder is unknown. Recorded for this sample are hundreds of thousands of clones; 70% to 90% of them occurred a single time. The ten biggest clones cover 0.0095% to 0.012% of the sample. As to this clone: Its antigen has not been determined. No base quality values were provided; no much bigger clone lies one nucleotide off.

V is trimmed back by 4 bases and J by 0 bases, and the junction contains 15 bases that no gene match accounts for. CDR1 and CDR2 are drawn from the germline V gene: MGHRA, YSYEKL. Reading from cysteine to phenylalanine, the CDR3 counts 19 amino acids. Just CDR3 DNA is preserved here, 57 bases in frame from base 1. These data were also filed under a second study, of human thymus T cells. The second paper further reports: Immunologically healthy infants undergoing open corrective cardiac surgery for congenital heart defects in Finland were used as donors. Thymus tissue was collected as surgical resects that were removed during corrective cardiac surgery. Biased V and J gene segment usage appeared to be present in both thymic and peripheral blood repertoires. Highly overlapping thymic TCR repertoires among unrelated individuals were reported in the related research. The study characterized TCR alpha and beta repertoires from fewer than 10 infant thymus samples and a few related peripheral blood samples. Donor ages ranged from roughly 6 to 250 days, and the cohort comprised over 5 male and a couple of female infants. Thymocytes were released mechanically from tissue and stored at -70 °C as pellets of about 9.5-32 million cells. A QIAsymphony instrument was used to extract genomic DNA from frozen cell pellets. TCRB and TCRAD loci were amplified from a standardized quantity of quality-controlled genomic DNA using the immunoSEQ multiplex PCR assay. Amplicons spanned the V(D)J region at a length sufficient to cover the CDR3 and identify V and J genes. The commercial immunoSEQ service was used to sequence amplicons on an Illumina platform. Primer bias and sequencing errors were corrected as previously described, and TCRAD and TCRB were defined on the basis of the IMGT database. Analysis of the repertoires was done with immunoSEQ Analyzer 3.0 and VDJTools and included basic statistics, V/J segment usage, diversity estimates, rarefaction and pairwise overlap. Chao1, ChaoE, Efron-Thisted, Shannon and inverse Simpson indices were used to estimate diversity, which was also estimated on datasets down-sampled to the smallest sample. Repertoire overlap used strict matching of CDR3 nucleotide sequence, V gene and J gene, with Jaccard-based multidimensional scaling clustering. On average, about 800,000 unique TCRB clonotypes were obtained from thymus samples, compared with 80,000 to 85,000 from blood samples.

The V gene is TRBV4-1 and the J gene is TRBJ2-3, and 8 junction bases match TRBD2. Specimen: thymocytes. This receptor was obtained from a boy under two years old with a congenital heart defect. Donor details come from another sample of the same person, matched by shared clones. This receptor has the CDR3 CASSLERSGSGPSTDTQYF. The DNA sequence follows: TGCGCCAGCAGCCTTGAGAGGAGCGGGAGCGGTCCAAGCACAGATACGCAGTATTTT.